This passage covers 19 T cell receptor beta chains from one sample sequenced in a study of OX40 agonist ivuxolimab in advanced cancers. Assay used: immunoSEQ multiplex PCR; TCRdb lists only in-frame clones, some missing. The sample consists of tens of thousands of clones, approximately 90% of them appearing once. Sequenced material: CD4+ or CD8+ T cells sorted from blood, taken in a trial of the OX40 agonist ivuxolimab. The receptors originated from an adult with an advanced solid tumor such as melanoma, head and neck, liver or kidney cancer.

The table lists this clone with a few counts. The CDR3 protein is CGGTENTEAFF. In nucleotides, the CDR3 is TGCGGGGGGACAGAGAACACTGAAGCTTTCTTT. The chain uses TRBV29-1 and TRBJ1-1, with 7 bases lining up with TRBD1. The germline V gene has CDR1 SQVTM and CDR2 ANQGSEA. There are 11 residues in the CDR3.

The chain carries TRBV6-5 and TRBJ1-1; D unclear. This CDR3 spans 16 amino acids. The germline V and J ends were trimmed by 0 bases and 5 bases, with 16 bases remaining between them. Germline V gives CDR1 MNHEY, CDR2 SVGAGI. DNA of the CDR3: TGTGCCAGCAGTTACTCAATCGGCCTCTCGGGGACTGAAGCTTTCTTT. Residues: CASSYSIGLSGTEAFF.

The V call is TRBV29-1, the J call TRBJ1-1; 9 nucleotides line up with TRBD1. The ends lost 3 bases at V and 5 bases at J; junction bases unmatched: 13. Germline V gene sequence: CDR1 SQVTM, CDR2 ANQGSEA. The CDR3 is 16 residues long. The chain's CDR3 is CSVEGRQGGIVTEAFF. In nucleotides, the CDR3 is TGCAGCGTTGAGGGAAGACAGGGGGGGATTGTGACTGAAGCTTTCTTT.

This chain links TRBV9 with TRBJ2-2; D is uncertain. The V end lost 4 bases, the J end lost 2 bases, and 15 bases lay between the germline ends. The CDR3 is 16 residues long. Germline-derived CDR1 and CDR2 are SGDLS and YYNGEE. The CDR3 DNA is TGTGCCAGCAGCACCAGTAGTCGGGCTAACACCGGGGAGCTGTTTTTT. The encoded protein is CASSTSSRANTGELFF. The variable domain in full, completed from reference TRBV9 and TRBJ2-2, reads DSGVTQTPKHLITATGQRVTLRCSPRSGDLSVYWYQQSLDQGLQFLIQYYNGEERAKGNILERFSAQQFPDLHSELNLSSLELGDSALYFCASSTSSRANTGELFFGEGSRLTVL.

The gene calls are TRBV7-3 and TRBJ1-5, with unresolved D. This CDR3 has 20 amino acids. Germline values: CDR1 SGHTA, CDR2 FQGTGA. Deletions cut 2 bases from V and 4 bases from J, with 27 bases between. The CDR3 DNA reads as TGTGCCAGCAGCTTAGGCCCGACACCGGGCCTCCCATCCAATAATCAGCCCCAGCATTTT. Its protein is CASSLGPTPGLPSNNQPQHF.

The rearrangement links TRBV19 to TRBJ2-4; D gene uncertain. The germline V and J ends were trimmed by 5 bases and 7 bases, with 24 bases remaining between them. This CDR3 has 17 amino acids. Germline values: CDR1 LNHDA, CDR2 SQIVND (reference sequence). CDR3 sequence reads: CASSPLYGVRVINIQYF. The DNA for the CDR3 is TGTGCCAGTAGTCCCCTGTATGGGGTCAGAGTAATTAACATTCAGTACTTC.

The gene calls are TRBV5-1 and TRBJ1-3; maybe TRBD1 (5 bases). The V gene's germline CDR1 is SGHRS and CDR2 YFSETQ. The germline V and J ends were trimmed by 4 bases and 0 bases, with 14 bases remaining between them. This CDR3 contains 16 residues. In nucleotides, the CDR3 is TGCGCCAGCAGCCCCGGACGGGACTCCTCTGGAAACACCATATATTTT. Residues: CASSPGRDSSGNTIYF.

The sample holds one count of this clone. The chain is built from TRBV29-1 and TRBJ2-1; D is unresolved. In germline, CDR1 is SQVTM, CDR2 ANQGSEA. The CDR3 runs to 11 residues. Trimming pared 6 bases from V and 7 bases from J, leaving 10 bases between. CDR3 protein: CSVVGWNEQFF. The DNA for the CDR3 is TGCAGCGTGGTAGGGTGGAATGAGCAGTTCTTC.

This clone has more than one count but fewer than ten. The V call is TRBV27, the J call TRBJ2-1; 11 nucleotides line up with TRBD2. This CDR3 comprises 15 residues. CDR1 is MNHEY, CDR2 SMNVEV, per germline (reference sequence). V lost 6 bases and J lost 7; bases outside the gene matches: 8. Here the CDR3 reads CASSPTSGRSNEQFF. In nucleotides, the CDR3 is TGTGCCAGCAGCCCAACTAGCGGGAGATCGAATGAGCAGTTCTTC.

This chain uses TRBV30 with TRBJ2-7; TRBD1 might be the D (5 bases). V lost 7 bases to trimming and J lost 4 bases, with 17 bases between them. The CDR3 totals 13 residues. Germline assignment: CDR1 GTSNPN and CDR2 SVGIG (reference sequence). The CDR3 bases are TGTGCCTTCGAGCTACCTGGGGCGTACGAGCAGTACTTC. Translation: CAFELPGAYEQYF.

V usage is TRBV28 and J usage is TRBJ2-7; D is undetermined. The germline V and J ends were trimmed by 3 bases and 3 bases, with 3 bases remaining between them. Germline CDR1 and CDR2: MDHEN and SYDVKM. CDR3 length: 11 residues. This CDR3 is CASSFNYEQYF. CDR3 in DNA: TGTGCCAGCAGTTTCAACTACGAGCAGTACTTC.

The chain recombines TRBV7-9 with TRBJ2-2; D perhaps matches TRBD1 (5 bases). V was pared by 8 bases and J by 3 bases, with 13 bases between. The germline gives CDR1 SEHNR, CDR2 FQNEAQ (reference sequence). This CDR3 contains 14 residues. CDR3 in amino acids: CASGRGRDTGELFF. For the CDR3, the DNA is TGTGCCAGCGGAAGGGGAAGAGACACCGGGGAGCTGTTTTTT.

V usage is TRBV18 and J usage is TRBJ2-5; the D is unclear. This CDR3 comprises 11 residues. The germline V gene has CDR1 KGHSH and CDR2 LQKENI. Trimming left V 5 bases short and J 2 bases short, with 3 bases between. The CDR3 DNA is TGTGCCAGCTCAACTCAAGAGACCCAGTACTTC. This sequence encodes CASSTQETQYF.

The chain combines TRBV27 with TRBJ2-2; 12 bases are a match to TRBD1. Germline CDR1 reads MNHEY; CDR2 reads SMNVEV (reference sequence). Trimming took 6 bases from V and 7 from J; bases not matched to a gene: 6. The CDR3 runs to 15 residues. CDR3 protein: CASRMGTGGGGELFF. The DNA of the CDR3 is TGTGCCAGCAGAATGGGGACAGGGGGCGGCGGGGAGCTGTTTTTT.

The rearrangement uses TRBV2 and TRBJ1-6; D is unresolved. The germline V gene has CDR1 SNHLY and CDR2 FYNNEI. The V end was cut by 7 bases, the J end by 7 bases, with 8 bases between. The CDR3 length is 12 residues. The CDR3: CASTTRNSPLHF. CDR3 coding DNA: TGTGCCAGCACTACCCGGAATTCACCCCTCCACTTT.

The rearrangement uses TRBV19 and TRBJ2-2; a weak D match, TRBD1 (5 bases). V was shortened by 0 bases and J by 5 bases, with 7 bases between the two germline ends. The CDR3 runs 14 residues. Germline V lookup: CDR1 LNHDA, CDR2 SQIVND (reference sequence). This CDR3 is CASSIDAGTGELFF. The CDR3 nucleotides are TGTGCCAGTAGTATAGATGCAGGGACCGGGGAGCTGTTTTTT.

CDR3 in DNA: TGTGCCAGCAGCCTGGCGGCAAGGGATACGCAGTATTTT. It specifies CASSLAARDTQYF. This sequence joins TRBV11-2 and TRBJ2-3; no clear D gene. The length of the CDR3 is 13 residues. Per germline, CDR1 SGHAT and CDR2 FQNNGV. V was cut by 5 bases and J by 6 bases, with 12 bases left in between.

The gene calls are TRBV7-3 and TRBJ2-3, with D perhaps TRBD2 (5 bases). Germline V gene lookup returns CDR1 SGHTA and CDR2 FQGTGA. Between the trimmed V and J ends, which lost 3 bases and 0 bases, there was a span of 7 bases. The length of the CDR3 is 14 residues. Here the CDR3 reads CASSLSGSTDTQYF. DNA for the CDR3: TGTGCCAGCAGCTTGAGCGGTAGCACAGATACGCAGTATTTT.

The gene calls are TRBV5-1 and TRBJ1-4; the match to TRBD1 covers 9 bases. Germline CDR1 SGHRS, CDR2 YFSETQ. The CDR3 sequence is 12 residues long. Trimming removed 4 bases from V and 11 bases from J; junction bases left unmatched: 3. The CDR3 region has the DNA TGCGCCAGCAGCCCGGACAGGGGTAAACTGTTTTTT. It codes for CASSPDRGKLFF.